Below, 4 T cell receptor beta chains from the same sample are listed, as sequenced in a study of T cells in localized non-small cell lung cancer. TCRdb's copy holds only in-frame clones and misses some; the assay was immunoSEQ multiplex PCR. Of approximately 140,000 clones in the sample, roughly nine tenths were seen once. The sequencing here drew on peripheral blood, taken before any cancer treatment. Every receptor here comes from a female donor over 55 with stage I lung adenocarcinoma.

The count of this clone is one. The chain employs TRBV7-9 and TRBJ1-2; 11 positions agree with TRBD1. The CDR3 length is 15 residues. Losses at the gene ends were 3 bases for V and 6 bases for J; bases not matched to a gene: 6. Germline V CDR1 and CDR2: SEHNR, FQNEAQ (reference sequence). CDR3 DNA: TGTGCCAGCAGCTTGGGTGGACAGGGGGCGGATGGCTACACCTTC. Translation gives CASSLGGQGADGYTF.

The CDR3 spells CASPTGGRECTDTQYF. The CDR3 region has the DNA TGCGCCAGCCCAACGGGTGGGCGGGAATGCACAGATACGCAGTATTTT. The genes are TRBV10-1 and TRBJ2-3, with a weak D call TRBD2 (6 bases). CDR1 and CDR2 (germline): WNHNN, SYGVQD (reference sequence). This CDR3 comprises 16 residues. Trimming shortened V by 8 bases and J by 1 base, and 19 bases separated the two germline ends.

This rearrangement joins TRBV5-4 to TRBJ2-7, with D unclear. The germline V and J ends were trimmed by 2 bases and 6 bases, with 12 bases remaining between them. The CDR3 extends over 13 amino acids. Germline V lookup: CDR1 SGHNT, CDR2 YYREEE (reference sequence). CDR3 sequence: CASSFEPGGEQYF. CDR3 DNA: TGTGCCAGCAGCTTCGAGCCGGGCGGCGAGCAGTACTTC.

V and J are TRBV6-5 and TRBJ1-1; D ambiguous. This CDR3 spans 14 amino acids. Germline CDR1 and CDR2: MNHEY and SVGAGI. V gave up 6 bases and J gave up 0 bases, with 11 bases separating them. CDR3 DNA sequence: TGTGCCAGCAGGGGTATAGGTGTGAACACTGAAGCTTTCTTT. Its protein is CASRGIGVNTEAFF.